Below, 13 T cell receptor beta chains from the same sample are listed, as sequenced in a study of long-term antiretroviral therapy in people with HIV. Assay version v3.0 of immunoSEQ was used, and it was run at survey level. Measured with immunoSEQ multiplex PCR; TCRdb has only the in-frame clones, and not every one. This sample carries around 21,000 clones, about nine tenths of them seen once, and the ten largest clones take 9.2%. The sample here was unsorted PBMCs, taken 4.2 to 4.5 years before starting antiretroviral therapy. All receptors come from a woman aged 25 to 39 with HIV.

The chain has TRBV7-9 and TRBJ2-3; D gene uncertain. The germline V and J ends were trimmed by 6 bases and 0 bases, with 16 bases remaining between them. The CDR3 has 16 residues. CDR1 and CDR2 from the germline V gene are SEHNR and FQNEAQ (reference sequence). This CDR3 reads CASSPPVATSTDTQYF. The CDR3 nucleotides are TGTGCCAGCAGTCCCCCTGTAGCTACTAGCACAGATACGCAGTATTTT.

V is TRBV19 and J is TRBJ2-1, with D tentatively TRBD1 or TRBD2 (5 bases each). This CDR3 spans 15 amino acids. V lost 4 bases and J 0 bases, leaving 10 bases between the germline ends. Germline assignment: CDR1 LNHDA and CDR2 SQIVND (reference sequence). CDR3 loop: CASSKGTSSYNEQFF. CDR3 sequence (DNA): TGTGCCAGTAGTAAGGGGACCAGCTCCTACAATGAGCAGTTCTTC.

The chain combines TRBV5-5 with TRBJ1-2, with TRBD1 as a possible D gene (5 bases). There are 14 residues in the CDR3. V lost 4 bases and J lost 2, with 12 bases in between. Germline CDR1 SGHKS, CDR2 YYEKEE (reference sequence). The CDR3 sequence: CASSPVGGNYGYTF. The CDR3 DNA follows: TGTGCCAGCAGCCCCGTGGGGGGGAACTATGGCTACACCTTC.

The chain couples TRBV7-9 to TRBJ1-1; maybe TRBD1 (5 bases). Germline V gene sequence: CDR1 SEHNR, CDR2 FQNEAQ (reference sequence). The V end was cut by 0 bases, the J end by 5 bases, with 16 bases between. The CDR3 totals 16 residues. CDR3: CASSLAQLAGGTEAFF. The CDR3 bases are TGTGCCAGCAGCTTAGCGCAACTTGCGGGGGGTACTGAAGCTTTCTTT.

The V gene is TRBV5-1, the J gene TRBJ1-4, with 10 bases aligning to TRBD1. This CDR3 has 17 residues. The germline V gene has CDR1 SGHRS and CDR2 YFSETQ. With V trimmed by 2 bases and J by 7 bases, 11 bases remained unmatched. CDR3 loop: CASSFRRTGGVGEKLFF. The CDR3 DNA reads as TGCGCCAGCAGCTTTCGCCGGACAGGGGGGGTCGGTGAAAAACTGTTTTTT.

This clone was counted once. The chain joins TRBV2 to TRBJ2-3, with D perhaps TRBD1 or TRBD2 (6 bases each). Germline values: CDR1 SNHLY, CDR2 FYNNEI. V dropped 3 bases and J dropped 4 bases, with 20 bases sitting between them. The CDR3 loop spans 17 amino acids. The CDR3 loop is CASSEGGGWGRSDTQYF. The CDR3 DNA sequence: TGTGCCAGCAGTGAGGGGGGCGGTTGGGGTCGGTCAGATACGCAGTATTTT.

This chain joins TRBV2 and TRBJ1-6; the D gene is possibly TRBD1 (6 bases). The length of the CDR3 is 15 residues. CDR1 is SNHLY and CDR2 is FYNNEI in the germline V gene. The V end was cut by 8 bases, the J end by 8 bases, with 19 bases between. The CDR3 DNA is TGTGCCAGCTGGAGGGGTGAGGGGGGGTATTCACCCCTCCACTTT. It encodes CASWRGEGGYSPLHF.

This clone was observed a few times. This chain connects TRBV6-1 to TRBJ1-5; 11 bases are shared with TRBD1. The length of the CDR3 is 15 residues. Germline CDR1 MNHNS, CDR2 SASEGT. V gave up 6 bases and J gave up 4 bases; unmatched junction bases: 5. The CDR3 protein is CASRPGQGANQPQHF. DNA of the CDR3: TGTGCCAGCAGACCTGGACAGGGGGCAAATCAGCCCCAGCATTTT.

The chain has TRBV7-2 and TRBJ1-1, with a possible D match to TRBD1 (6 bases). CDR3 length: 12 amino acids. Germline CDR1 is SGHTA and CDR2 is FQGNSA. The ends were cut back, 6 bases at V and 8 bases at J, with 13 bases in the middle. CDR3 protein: CASSRQDLEAFF. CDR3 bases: TGTGCCAGCAGTCGACAGGACTTAGAAGCTTTCTTT.

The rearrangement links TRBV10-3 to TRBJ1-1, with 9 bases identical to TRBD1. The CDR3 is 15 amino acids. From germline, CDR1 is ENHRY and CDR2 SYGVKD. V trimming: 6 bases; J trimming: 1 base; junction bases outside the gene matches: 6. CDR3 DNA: TGTGCCATCAGGGATCCGGGACAGGGGAACACTGAAGCTTTCTTT. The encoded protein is CAIRDPGQGNTEAFF.

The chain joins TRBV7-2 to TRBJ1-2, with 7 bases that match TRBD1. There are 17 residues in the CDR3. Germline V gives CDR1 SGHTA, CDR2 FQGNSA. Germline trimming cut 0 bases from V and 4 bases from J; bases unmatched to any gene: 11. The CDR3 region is CASSLAPPGQGVYGYTF. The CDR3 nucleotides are TGTGCCAGCAGCTTAGCCCCCCCGGGGCAGGGGGTCTATGGCTACACCTTC.

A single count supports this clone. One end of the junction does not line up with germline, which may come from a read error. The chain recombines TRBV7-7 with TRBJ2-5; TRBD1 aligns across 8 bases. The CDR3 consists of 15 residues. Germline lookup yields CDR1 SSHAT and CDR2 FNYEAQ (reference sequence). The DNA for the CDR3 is TGTGCTAGCAGCATCCGGACAGGGTTGTACGAGACCCAGTACTTC. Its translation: CASSIRTGLYETQYF. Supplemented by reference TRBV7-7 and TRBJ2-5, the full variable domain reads GAGVSQSPRYKVTKRGQDVTLRCDPISSHATLYWYQQALGQGPEFLTYFNYEAQPDKSGLPSDRFSAERPEGSISTLTIQRTEQRDSAMYRCASSIRTGLYETQYFGPGTRLLVL.

CDR3 sequence reads: CASSPTPLGNSPLHF. In nucleotides, the CDR3 is TGTGCCAGCTCACCAACTCCTTTGGGCAATTCACCCCTCCACTTT. The chain recombines TRBV18 with TRBJ1-6; the D is unclear. Trimming took off 2 bases at V and 7 bases at J, with 12 bases between the two ends. Germline CDR1 reads KGHSH; CDR2 reads LQKENI. The length of the CDR3 is 15 residues.